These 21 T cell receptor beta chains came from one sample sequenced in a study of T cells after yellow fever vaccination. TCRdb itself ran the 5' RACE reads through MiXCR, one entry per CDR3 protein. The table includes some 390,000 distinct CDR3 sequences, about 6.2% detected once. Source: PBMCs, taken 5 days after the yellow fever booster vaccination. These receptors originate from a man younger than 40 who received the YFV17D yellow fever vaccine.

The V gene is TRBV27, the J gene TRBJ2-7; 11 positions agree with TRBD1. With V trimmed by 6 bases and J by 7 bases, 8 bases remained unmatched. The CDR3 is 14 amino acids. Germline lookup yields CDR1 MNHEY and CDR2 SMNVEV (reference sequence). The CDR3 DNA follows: TGTGCCAGCAGACAGGACAGGGGGCCTAGGGAGCAGTACTTC. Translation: CASRQDRGPREQYF.

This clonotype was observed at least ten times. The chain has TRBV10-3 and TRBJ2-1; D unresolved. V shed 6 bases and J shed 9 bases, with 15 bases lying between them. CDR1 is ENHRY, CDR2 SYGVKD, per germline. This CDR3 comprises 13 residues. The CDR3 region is CAIRGSSGGEQFF. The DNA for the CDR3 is TGTGCCATCAGGGGATCCTCCGGCGGTGAGCAGTTCTTC.

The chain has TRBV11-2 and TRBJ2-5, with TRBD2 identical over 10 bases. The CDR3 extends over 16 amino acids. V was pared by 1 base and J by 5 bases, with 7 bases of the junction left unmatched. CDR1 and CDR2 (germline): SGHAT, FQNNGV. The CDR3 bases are TGTGCCAGCAGCTTAGTAGCTAGCGGGAGCTTTGAGACCCAGTACTTC. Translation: CASSLVASGSFETQYF.

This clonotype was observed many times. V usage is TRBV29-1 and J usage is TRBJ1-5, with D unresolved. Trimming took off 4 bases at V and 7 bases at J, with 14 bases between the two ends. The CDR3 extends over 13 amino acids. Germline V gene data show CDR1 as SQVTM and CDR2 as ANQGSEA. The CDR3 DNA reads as TGCAGCGTTGTGCCGGGGTCAGGCCAGCCCCAGCATTTT. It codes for CSVVPGSGQPQHF.

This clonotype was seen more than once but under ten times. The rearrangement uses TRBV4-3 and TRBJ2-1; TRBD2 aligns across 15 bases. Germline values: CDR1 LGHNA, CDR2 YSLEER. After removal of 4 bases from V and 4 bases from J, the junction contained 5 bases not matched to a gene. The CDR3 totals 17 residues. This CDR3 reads CASSPRTSGREYNEQFF. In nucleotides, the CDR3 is TGCGCCAGCAGCCCACGGACTAGCGGGAGGGAGTACAATGAGCAGTTCTTC.

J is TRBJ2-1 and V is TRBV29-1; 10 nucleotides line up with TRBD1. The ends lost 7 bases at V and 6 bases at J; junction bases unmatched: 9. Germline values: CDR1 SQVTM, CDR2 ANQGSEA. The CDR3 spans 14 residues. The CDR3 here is CSAKRQGAPNEQFF. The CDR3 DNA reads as TGCAGCGCGAAGAGACAGGGGGCGCCCAATGAGCAGTTCTTC.

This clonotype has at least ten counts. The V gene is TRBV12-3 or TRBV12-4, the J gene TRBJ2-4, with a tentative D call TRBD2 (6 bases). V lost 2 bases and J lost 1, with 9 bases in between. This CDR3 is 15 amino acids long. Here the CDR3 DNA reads TGTGCCAGCAGTTTAAGTGGAGGGGCCAAAAACATTCAGTACTTC. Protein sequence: CASSLSGGAKNIQYF.

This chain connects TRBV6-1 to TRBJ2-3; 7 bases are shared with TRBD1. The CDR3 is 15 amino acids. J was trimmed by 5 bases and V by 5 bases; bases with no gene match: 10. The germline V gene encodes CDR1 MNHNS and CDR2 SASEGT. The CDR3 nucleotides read TGTGCCAGCAGTCCAGACAGGGATTTTGAAGATACGCAGTATTTT. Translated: CASSPDRDFEDTQYF.

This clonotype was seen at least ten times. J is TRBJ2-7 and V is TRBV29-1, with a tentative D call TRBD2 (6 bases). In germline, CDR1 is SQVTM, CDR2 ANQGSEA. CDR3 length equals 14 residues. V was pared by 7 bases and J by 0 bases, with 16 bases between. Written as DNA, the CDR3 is TGCAGCGCTCTAGCGTGGGGCCACTCCTACGAGCAGTACTTC. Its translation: CSALAWGHSYEQYF.

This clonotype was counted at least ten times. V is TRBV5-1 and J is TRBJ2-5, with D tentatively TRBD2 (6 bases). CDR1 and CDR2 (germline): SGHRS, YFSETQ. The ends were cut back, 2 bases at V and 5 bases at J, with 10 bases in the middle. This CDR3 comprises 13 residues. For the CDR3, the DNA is TGCGCCAGCAGCTTAGGAGGGTCGGAGACCCAGTACTTC. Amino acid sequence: CASSLGGSETQYF.

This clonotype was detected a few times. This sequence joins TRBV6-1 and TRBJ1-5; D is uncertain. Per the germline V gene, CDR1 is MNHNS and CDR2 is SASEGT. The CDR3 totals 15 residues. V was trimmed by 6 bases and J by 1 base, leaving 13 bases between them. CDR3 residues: CASSLGGQSNQPQHF. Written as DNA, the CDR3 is TGTGCCAGCAGCCTGGGAGGGCAGAGCAATCAGCCCCAGCATTTT.

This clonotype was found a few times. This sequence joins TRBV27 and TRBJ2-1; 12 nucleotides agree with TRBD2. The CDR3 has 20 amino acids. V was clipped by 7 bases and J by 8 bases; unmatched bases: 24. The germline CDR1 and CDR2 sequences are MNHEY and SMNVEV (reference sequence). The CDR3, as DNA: TGTGCCAGCACTTCGATTGGGTGGGGGGCTAGCGGGAGGGCCTTGGATGAGCAGTTCTTC. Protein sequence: CASTSIGWGASGRALDEQFF.

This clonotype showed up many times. The CDR3 reads CASTRTGQETQYF. The CDR3 DNA sequence: TGTGCCAGCACGCGGACAGGGCAAGAGACCCAGTACTTC. This chain joins TRBV18 and TRBJ2-5; 8 bases fit TRBD1. CDR3 length: 13 residues. Looked up from germline, CDR1 is KGHSH and CDR2 is LQKENI. V trimming: 8 bases; J trimming: 2 bases; junction bases outside the gene matches: 4.

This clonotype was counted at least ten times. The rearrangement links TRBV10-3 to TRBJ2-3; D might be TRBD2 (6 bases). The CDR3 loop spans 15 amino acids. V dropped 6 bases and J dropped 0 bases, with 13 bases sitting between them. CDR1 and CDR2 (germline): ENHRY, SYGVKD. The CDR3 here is CAIRAGRESTDTQYF. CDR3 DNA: TGTGCCATCAGGGCGGGCCGGGAGAGCACAGATACGCAGTATTTT.

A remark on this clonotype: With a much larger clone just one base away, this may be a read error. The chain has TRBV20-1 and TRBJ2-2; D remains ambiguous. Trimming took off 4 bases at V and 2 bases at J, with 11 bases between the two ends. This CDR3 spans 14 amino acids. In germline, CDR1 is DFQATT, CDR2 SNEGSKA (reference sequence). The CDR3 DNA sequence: TGCAGTGCTACCAACGGAGCAAACACCGGGGAGCTGTTTTTT. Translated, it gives CSATNGANTGELFF.

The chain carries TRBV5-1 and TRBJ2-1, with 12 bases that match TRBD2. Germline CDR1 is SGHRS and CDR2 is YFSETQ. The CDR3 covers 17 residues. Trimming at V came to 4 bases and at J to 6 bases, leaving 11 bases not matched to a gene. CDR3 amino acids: CASSPLGETSGSNEQFF. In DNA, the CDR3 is TGCGCCAGCAGCCCACTAGGGGAGACTAGCGGGAGCAATGAGCAGTTCTTC.

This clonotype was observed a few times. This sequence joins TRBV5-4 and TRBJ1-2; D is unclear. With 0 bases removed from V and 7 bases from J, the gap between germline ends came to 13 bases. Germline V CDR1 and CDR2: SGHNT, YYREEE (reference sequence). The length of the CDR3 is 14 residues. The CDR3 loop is CASSLALGIRGYTF. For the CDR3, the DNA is TGTGCCAGCAGCTTGGCCTTGGGGATCCGTGGCTACACCTTC.

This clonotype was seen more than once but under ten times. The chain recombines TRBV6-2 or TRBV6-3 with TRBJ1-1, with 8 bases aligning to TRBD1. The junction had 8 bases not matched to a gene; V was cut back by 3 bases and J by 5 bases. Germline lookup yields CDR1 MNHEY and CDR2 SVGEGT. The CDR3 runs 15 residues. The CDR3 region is CASSYSRTGWTEAFF. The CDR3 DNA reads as TGTGCCAGCAGTTATTCCCGGACAGGGTGGACTGAAGCTTTCTTT.

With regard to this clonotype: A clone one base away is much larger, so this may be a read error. CDR3 nucleotide sequence: TGTGCCAGCTGTAATGTCCGCCAGGGGGCGTACGAGCAGTACTTC. This gives the protein CASCNVRQGAYEQYF. This sequence joins TRBV12-3 or TRBV12-4 and TRBJ2-7, with 8 bases aligning to TRBD1. With V trimmed by 8 bases and J by 4 bases, 13 bases remained unmatched. The CDR3 is made up of 15 amino acids.

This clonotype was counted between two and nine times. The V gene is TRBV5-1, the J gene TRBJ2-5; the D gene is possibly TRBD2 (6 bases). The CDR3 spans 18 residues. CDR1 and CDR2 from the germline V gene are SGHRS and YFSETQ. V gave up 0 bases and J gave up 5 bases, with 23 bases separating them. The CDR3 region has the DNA TGCGCCAGCAGCTTGGCCGCTGGGAGGAACTACTGGCGGGAGACCCAGTACTTC. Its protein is CASSLAAGRNYWRETQYF.

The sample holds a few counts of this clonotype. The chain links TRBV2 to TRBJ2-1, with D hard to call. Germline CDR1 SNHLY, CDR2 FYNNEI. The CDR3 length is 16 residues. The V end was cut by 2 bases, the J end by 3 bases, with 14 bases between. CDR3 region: CASSELGIRSYNEQFF. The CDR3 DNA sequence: TGTGCCAGCAGTGAACTTGGGATCCGTAGCTACAATGAGCAGTTCTTC.